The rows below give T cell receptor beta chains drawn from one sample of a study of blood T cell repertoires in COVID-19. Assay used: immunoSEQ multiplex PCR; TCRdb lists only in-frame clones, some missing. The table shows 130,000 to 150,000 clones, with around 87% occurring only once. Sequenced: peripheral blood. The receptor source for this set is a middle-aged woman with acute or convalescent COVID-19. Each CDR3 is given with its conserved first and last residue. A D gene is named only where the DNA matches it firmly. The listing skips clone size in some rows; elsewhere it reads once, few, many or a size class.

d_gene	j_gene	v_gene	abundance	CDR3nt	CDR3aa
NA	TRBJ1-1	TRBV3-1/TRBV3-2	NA	TGTGCCAGCAGCCAAAAGGGGGAAGCTTTCTTT	CASSQKGEAFF
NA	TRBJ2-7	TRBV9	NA	TGTGCCAGCAGCGTAGGGGACGGAGGGTGGGGTCCCTACGAGCAGTACTTC	CASSVGDGGWGPYEQYF
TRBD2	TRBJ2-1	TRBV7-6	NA	TGTGCCAGCAGCTTGCTAGCGGATTACAATGAGCAGTTCTTC	CASSLLADYNEQFF
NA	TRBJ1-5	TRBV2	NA	TGTGCCAGCAGTGGAGGGTATAGCAATCAGCCCCAGCATTTT	CASSGGYSNQPQHF
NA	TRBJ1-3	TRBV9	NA	TGTGCCAGCAGCGTAGCGGGTCAGGGATACGGCTCTGGAAACACCATATATTTT	CASSVAGQGYGSGNTIYF
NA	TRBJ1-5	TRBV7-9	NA	TGTGCCAGCAGCTTAGAATTCAGGGGAAAGTATAGCAATCAGCCCCAGCATTTT	CASSLEFRGKYSNQPQHF
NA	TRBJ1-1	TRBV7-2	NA	TGTGCCAGCAGTCAGCTACTCGGGGGATACACTGAAGCTTTCTTT	CASSQLLGGYTEAFF
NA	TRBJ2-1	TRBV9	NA	TGTGCCAGCAGCGTAGGTACTAGAGGGTTTGGTGAGCAGTTCTTC	CASSVGTRGFGEQFF
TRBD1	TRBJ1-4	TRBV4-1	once	TGCGCCAGCAGCCAAGTACTGGTCGGACAGGGCTACGAAAAACTGTTTTTT	CASSQVLVGQGYEKLFF
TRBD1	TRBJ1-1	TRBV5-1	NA	TGCGCCAGCAGCTCCACAGGGGTGACCACTGAAGCTTTCTTT	CASSSTGVTTEAFF
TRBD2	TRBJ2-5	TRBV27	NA	TGTGCCAGCAGTTCCTATTGGAACCTAGGTAGCGGGAGGGGGAAAGAGACCCAGTACTTC	CASSSYWNLGSGRGKETQYF
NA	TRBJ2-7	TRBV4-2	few	TGTGCCAGCAGCCAAGCCTTGCGGGACTACGAGCAGTACTTC	CASSQALRDYEQYF
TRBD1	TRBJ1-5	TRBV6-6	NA	TGTGCCAGCAGTTACCCTCAGGGGGTTGGCAATCAGCCCCAGCATTTT	CASSYPQGVGNQPQHF
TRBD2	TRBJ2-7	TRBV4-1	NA	TGCGCCAGCAGCCAATGGAGTGGCGGGGGAATCTACGAGCAGTACTTC	CASSQWSGGGIYEQYF
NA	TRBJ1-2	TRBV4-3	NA	TGCGCCAGCAGCCAAGAATGGCGGGGAAAGACGGACTATGGCTACACCTTC	CASSQEWRGKTDYGYTF
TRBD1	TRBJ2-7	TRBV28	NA	TGTCGGACAGGGGGCAAATACGAGCAGTACTTC	CRTGGKYEQYF
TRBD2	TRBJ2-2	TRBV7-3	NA	TGTGCCAGCAGTCCAGCGGGAGGGCACACCGGGGAGCTGTTTTTT	CASSPAGGHTGELFF
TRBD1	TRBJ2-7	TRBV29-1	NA	TGCAGCGGACAGGGTACTACGGAACAGTACTTC	CSGQGTTEQYF
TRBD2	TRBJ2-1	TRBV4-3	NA	TGCGCCAGCAGCCAAGGAGTACCTAGCGGGAGCAATGAGCAGTTCTTC	CASSQGVPSGSNEQFF
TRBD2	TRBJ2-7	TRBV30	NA	TGTGCCTGGAGTGTTGGGGGGGGGTGGAACGAGCAGTACTTC	CAWSVGGGWNEQYF